This T cell receptor (beta chain) was retrieved from a study of lymphopenia after photon versus proton radiotherapy. Trimming took 2 bases from V and 4 from J; bases not matched to a gene: 10. The CDR3 spans 18 residues. CDR1 and CDR2 from the germline V gene are MNHEY and SMNVEV (reference sequence). Overall study findings and caveats: After the lymphocyte nadir, photon-treated repertoires showed oligoclonal expansion, especially of CD8+ Temra cells.

About this clone itself: Its target is not known.

The table came from immunoSEQ multiplex PCR; TCRdb's copy has only in-frame clones and leaves some out. The table lists roughly 22,000 clones, roughly 80% of them singletons. The TCR originated in a woman in her 70s with pancreatic cancer. Sequences were derived from peripheral blood, sampled from a patient treated with proton-based radiotherapy. V gene TRBV27 combines with J gene TRBJ2-2; TRBD2 agrees at 10 bases. Written as DNA, the CDR3 is TGTGCCAGCAGTTTAATAAGTAGCGGGAGGTTTGGCACCGGGGAGCTGTTTTTT. It specifies CASSLISSGRFGTGELFF.